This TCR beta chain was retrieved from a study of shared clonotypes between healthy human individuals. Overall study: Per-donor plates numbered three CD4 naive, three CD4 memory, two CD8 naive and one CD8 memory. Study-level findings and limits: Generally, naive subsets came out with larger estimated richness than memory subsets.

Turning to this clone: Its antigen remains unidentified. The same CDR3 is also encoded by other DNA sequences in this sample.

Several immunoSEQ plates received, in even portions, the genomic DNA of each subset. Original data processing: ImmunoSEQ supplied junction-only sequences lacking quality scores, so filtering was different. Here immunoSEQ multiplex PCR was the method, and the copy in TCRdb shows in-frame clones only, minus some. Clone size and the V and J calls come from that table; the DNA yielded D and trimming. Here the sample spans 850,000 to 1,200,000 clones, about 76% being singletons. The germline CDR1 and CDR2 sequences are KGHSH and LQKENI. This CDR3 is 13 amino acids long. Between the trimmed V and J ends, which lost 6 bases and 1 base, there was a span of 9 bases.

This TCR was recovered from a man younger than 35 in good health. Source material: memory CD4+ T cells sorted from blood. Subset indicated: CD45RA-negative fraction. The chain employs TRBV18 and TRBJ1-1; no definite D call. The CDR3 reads CASSPDGNTEAFF. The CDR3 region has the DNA TGTGCCAGCTCGCCGGACGGGAACACTGAAGCTTTCTTT.